Shown below are 14 T cell receptor beta chains from a single sample sequenced in a study of shared clonotypes between healthy human individuals. Sequenced by immunoSEQ multiplex PCR; TCRdb stores in-frame clones only, minus some. The sample gives more than 850,000 clones, approximately 78% of which show up once; approximately 0.5% is in the top ten. The specimen was memory CD4+ T cells from PBMCs. The subset is: CD45RA-negative fraction. These receptor sequences come from a man aged 18 to 29 in good health. Some clones in this sample may be carry-over from other donors' samples.

The chain carries TRBV7-2 and TRBJ2-5, with D unclear. Germline V lookup: CDR1 SGHTA, CDR2 FQGNSA. The V end lost 5 bases, the J end lost 1 base, and 11 bases lay between the germline ends. The CDR3 loop spans 14 amino acids. CDR3 in amino acids: CASSADSFQETQYF. In DNA, the CDR3 is TGTGCCAGCAGCGCGGATAGTTTCCAAGAGACCCAGTACTTC.

The chain recombines TRBV6-1 with TRBJ2-5; the D is unclear. Germline loops: CDR1 MNHNS, CDR2 SASEGT. The CDR3 totals 15 residues. V was cut by 0 bases and J by 3 bases, with 11 bases left in between. CDR3 in amino acids: CASSEAARIEETQYF. The CDR3 coding sequence is TGTGCCAGCAGTGAAGCTGCGCGGATCGAAGAGACCCAGTACTTC.

The rearrangement uses TRBV11-3 and TRBJ2-2; D uncertain. Trimming left V 6 bases short and J 6 bases short, with 17 bases between. This CDR3 is 15 amino acids long. Germline-derived CDR1 and CDR2 are SGHNT and YENEEA. The CDR3 spells CASRRSSLQPGELFF. The CDR3 DNA reads TGTGCCAGCAGACGATCGTCACTACAGCCCGGGGAGCTGTTTTTT.

The chain recombines TRBV7-2 with TRBJ2-3; D perhaps matches TRBD2 (5 bases). The length of the CDR3 is 13 residues. CDR1 is SGHTA and CDR2 is FQGNSA in the germline V gene. The V end lost 5 bases, the J end lost 4 bases, and 10 bases lay between the germline ends. For the CDR3, the DNA is TGTGCCAGCAGCGTCACTAGGCCAGATACGCAGTATTTT. Protein: CASSVTRPDTQYF.

This chain joins TRBV7-9 and TRBJ2-7; D possibly corresponds to TRBD1 (5 bases). Germline CDR1 and CDR2: SEHNR and FQNEAQ (reference sequence). The CDR3 has 13 amino acids. Trimming took 0 bases from V and 6 from J, leaving 9 bases between them. The CDR3 loop reads CASSLAQGGEQYF. CDR3 sequence (DNA): TGTGCCAGCAGCTTAGCCCAGGGTGGCGAGCAGTACTTC.

The chain is built from TRBV5-1 and TRBJ1-1; D remains unclear. The germline CDR1 and CDR2 sequences are SGHRS and YFSETQ. The ends were cut back, 0 bases at V and 4 bases at J, with 10 bases in the middle. CDR3 length: 14 residues. The CDR3 loop reads CASSLGWETTEAFF. CDR3 DNA sequence: TGCGCCAGCAGCTTGGGTTGGGAGACCACTGAAGCTTTCTTT.

The chain joins TRBV28 to TRBJ2-1; 7 bases map to TRBD2. CDR1 is MDHEN and CDR2 is SYDVKM in the germline V gene. V was pared by 7 bases and J by 1 base, with 10 bases of the junction left unmatched. CDR3 length: 16 amino acids. The DNA of the CDR3 is TGTGCCAGCACAGATGGCGGGAGTAAGTCCTACAATGAGCAGTTCTTC. Translated: CASTDGGSKSYNEQFF.

This clone occurred once. The CDR3 DNA sequence: TGTGCCAGCAGTTTAGAACAGTACTCTGGAAACACCATATATTTT. Its protein is CASSLEQYSGNTIYF. The rearrangement joins TRBV28 to TRBJ1-3; the D is unclear. In germline, CDR1 is MDHEN, CDR2 SYDVKM. This CDR3 spans 15 amino acids. The ends were cut back, 2 bases at V and 0 bases at J, with 8 bases in the middle.

The V and J genes are TRBV4-1 and TRBJ2-3; a possible D gene is TRBD1 (5 bases). The CDR3 has 15 amino acids. V lost 1 base and J 2 bases, leaving 10 bases between the germline ends. Germline V CDR1 and CDR2: MGHRA, YSYEKL. Written as DNA, the CDR3 is TGCGCCAGCAGCCAAGCGACAGCATTCACAGATACGCAGTATTTT. Translating it yields CASSQATAFTDTQYF.

V gene TRBV18 combines with J gene TRBJ2-7, with D tentatively TRBD2 (5 bases). Trimming removed 3 bases from V and 3 bases from J, with 12 bases in between. Germline V gene data show CDR1 as KGHSH and CDR2 as LQKENI. This CDR3 comprises 14 residues. The CDR3 is CASSPSGGGYEQYF. In nucleotides, the CDR3 is TGTGCCAGCTCACCCTCTGGAGGAGGCTACGAGCAGTACTTC. Supplemented by reference TRBV18 and TRBJ2-7, the full variable domain reads NAGVMQNPRHLVRRRGQEARLRCSPMKGHSHVYWYRQLPEEGLKFMVYLQKENIIDESGMPKERFSAEFPKEGPSILRIQQVVRGDSAAYFCASSPSGGGYEQYFGPGTRLTVT.

This chain uses TRBV28 with TRBJ2-7, with 15 bases that match TRBD2. The CDR3 has 16 residues. V shed 5 bases and J 4 bases; nucleotides not matched to a gene: 6. Germline V lookup: CDR1 MDHEN, CDR2 SYDVKM. CDR3 sequence: CASSPGLAGGGYEQYF. CDR3 DNA sequence: TGTGCCAGCAGTCCGGGACTAGCGGGAGGTGGATACGAGCAGTACTTC.

V usage is TRBV4-1 and J usage is TRBJ2-7, with D possibly matching TRBD1 (5 bases). Trimming stripped 1 base from V and 6 bases from J, with 13 bases between. This CDR3 has 14 amino acids. CDR1 MGHRA and CDR2 YSYEKL come from the germline V gene. The CDR3 region has the DNA TGCGCCAGCAGCCAAGCCGGAAGGCAGGGCGAGCAGTACTTC. Translated: CASSQAGRQGEQYF.

In DNA, the CDR3 is TGTGCCAGCAATGGACAGGGGGGAAACGAGCAGTACTTC. It encodes CASNGQGGNEQYF. The chain joins TRBV6-1 to TRBJ2-7, with 10 bases lining up with TRBD1. The ends lost 7 bases at V and 5 bases at J; junction bases unmatched: 5. Germline V lookup: CDR1 MNHNS, CDR2 SASEGT. The CDR3 loop spans 13 amino acids.

The J gene is TRBJ1-2, the V gene TRBV7-9; TRBD1 is a possible D gene (5 bases). The germline CDR1 and CDR2 sequences are SEHNR and FQNEAQ (reference sequence). The CDR3 sequence is 15 residues long. Trimming cost V 5 bases and J 7 bases, with 20 bases left between them. The CDR3 region is CASSPISGGNPGYTF. CDR3 bases: TGTGCCAGCAGCCCCATATCCGGGGGGAACCCTGGCTACACCTTC. The variable domain in full, with the rest retrieved from reference TRBV7-9 and TRBJ1-2, is DTGVSQNPRHKITKRGQNVTFRCDPISEHNRLYWYRQTLGQGPEFLTYFQNEAQLEKSRLLSDRFSAERPKGSFSTLEIQRTEQGDSAMYLCASSPISGGNPGYTFGSGTRLTVV.